This TCR beta chain was retrieved from a study of T cell responses to AZD1222 COVID-19 vaccine. In the study overall: Pooled together were second doses at about 4 or about 12 weeks.

The study, taken as a whole, reports: Receipt of two AZD1222 doses was followed by a rise in Spike-specific TCR breadth and depth. Clonal diversity may have been underestimated, and the donors were mostly white British, with more females than males. No repertoire was sampled before or during the peak T cell response, only after it.

The CDR3 covers 15 residues. Germline assignment: CDR1 SGHRS and CDR2 YFSETQ. Trimming left V 4 bases short and J 4 bases short, with 18 bases between. This clone was detected a few times. Its cognate antigen is unknown. Data came from immunoSEQ multiplex PCR; TCRdb stores just in-frame clones and leaves some out. Found here are about 160,000 clones, roughly 86% of them singletons; the top ten hold over 4.5%. This chain connects TRBV5-1 to TRBJ2-7, with D perhaps being TRBD1 or TRBD2 (5 bases each). The source was peripheral blood, collected on day 0 of AZD1222 vaccination. This sequence was found in an adult in good health. The CDR3 DNA follows: TGCGCCAGCAGCGCTCATCCGGGACCGACTTACGAGCAGTACTTC. It is translated as CASSAHPGPTYEQYF.